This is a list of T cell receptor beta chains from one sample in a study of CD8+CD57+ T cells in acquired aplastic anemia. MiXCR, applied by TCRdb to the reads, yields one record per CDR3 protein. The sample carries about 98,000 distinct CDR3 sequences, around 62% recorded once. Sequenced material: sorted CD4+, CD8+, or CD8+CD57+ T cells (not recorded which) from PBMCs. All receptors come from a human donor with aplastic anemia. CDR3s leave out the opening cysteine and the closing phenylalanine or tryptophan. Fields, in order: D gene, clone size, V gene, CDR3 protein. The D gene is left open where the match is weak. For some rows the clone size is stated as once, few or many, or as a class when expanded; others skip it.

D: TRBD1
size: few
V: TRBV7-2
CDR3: ASSSTGTGSYGYT

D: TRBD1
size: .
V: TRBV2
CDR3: ASSRPGQYTEAF

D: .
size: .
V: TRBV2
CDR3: ASRGTQGTEAL

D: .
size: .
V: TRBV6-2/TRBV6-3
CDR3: ASTRGETQY

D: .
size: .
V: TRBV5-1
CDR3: ASSFTDSPNTEAF

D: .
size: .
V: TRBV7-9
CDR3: ASSPTGIYEQY

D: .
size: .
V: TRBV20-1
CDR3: SARSDSLSYEQY

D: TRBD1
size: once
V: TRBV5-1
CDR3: ASSLSLRTGPTGELF

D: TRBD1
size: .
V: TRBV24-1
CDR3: ATSDFGQGPVMETQY

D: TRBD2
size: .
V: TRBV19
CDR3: ASSSMAGREAQY

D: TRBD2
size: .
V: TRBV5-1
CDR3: ASSSGLAGGDEQY

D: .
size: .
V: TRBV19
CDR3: ASSIVSGGSYEQY

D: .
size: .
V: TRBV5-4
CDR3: ASSLGGSATNEKLF

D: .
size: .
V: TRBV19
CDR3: ASSTGLVEAF

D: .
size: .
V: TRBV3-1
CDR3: ASSQRAGQETQY

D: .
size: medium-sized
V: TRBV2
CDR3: ASSELYEQY

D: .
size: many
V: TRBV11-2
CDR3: ASSLMYGVSSGANVLT

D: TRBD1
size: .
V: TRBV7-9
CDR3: ASSDDRGTDYEQY

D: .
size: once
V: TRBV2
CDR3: ASSEWAGANTEAF

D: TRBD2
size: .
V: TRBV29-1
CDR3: SVELAGANEQF

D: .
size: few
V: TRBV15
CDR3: ATSSAGALTDTQY

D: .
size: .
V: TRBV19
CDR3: ASSRDEQETQY

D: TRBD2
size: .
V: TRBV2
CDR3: ASSASGTWDTQY

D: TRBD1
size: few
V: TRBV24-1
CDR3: ATSEQGQTQF

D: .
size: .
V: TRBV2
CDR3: ASSGDRITEAF

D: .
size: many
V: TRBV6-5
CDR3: ASSYSTGKYTGELF

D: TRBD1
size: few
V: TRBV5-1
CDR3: ASSIQSPGTGGGYEQY

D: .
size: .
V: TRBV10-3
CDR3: AIIRQGGEQY

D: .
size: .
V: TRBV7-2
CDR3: ASSYTDANYGYT

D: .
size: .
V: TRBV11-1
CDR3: ASSATGRNTEAF

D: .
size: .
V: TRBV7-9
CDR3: ASSLIGGVYEQY

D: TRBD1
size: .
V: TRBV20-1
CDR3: SARPGQGSRTEAF

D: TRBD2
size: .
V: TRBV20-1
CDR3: SASTGGPQETQY

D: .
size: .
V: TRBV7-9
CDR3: ASSLGPSEY

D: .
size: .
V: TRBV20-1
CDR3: SASSGKELSNQPQH

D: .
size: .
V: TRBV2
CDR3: ASATEMDTGELF

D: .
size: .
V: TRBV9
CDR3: ASSPDVEGYT

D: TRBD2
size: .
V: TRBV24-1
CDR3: ATSDGTSGIYEQH

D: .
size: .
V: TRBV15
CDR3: ATSRDGQTAQETQY

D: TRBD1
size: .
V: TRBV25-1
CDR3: ASSEFGQGATWLRNEQF

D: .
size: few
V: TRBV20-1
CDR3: SANVQYGYT

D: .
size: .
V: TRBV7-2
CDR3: ASSWGRVADTQY

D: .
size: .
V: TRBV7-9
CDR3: ASSSSATYEQY

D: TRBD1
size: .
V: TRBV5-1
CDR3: ASSLAWTGGNTEAF

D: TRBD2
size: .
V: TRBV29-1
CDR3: SVEKGLAGAGETQY

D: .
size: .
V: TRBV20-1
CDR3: SAQENTEAF

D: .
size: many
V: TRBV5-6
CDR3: ASSPGVTYEQY

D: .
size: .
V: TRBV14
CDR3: ASSRNSGNTIY

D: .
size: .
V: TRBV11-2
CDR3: ASSPQGGDNEQF

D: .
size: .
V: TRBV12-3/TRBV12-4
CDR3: ASSRGDSSTDTQY